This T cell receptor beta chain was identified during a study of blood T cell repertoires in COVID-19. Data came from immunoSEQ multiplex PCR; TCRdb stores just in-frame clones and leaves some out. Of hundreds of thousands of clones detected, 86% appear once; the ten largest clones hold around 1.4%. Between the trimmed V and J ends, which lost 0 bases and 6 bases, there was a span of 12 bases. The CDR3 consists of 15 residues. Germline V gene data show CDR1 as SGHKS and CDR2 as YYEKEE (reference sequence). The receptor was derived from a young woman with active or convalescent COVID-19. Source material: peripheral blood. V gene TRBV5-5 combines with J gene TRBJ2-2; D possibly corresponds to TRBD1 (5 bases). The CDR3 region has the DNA TGTGCCAGCAGCTTGGAGGCACCCAGGGCCGGGGAGCTGTTTTTT. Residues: CASSLEAPRAGELFF.